This T cell receptor (beta chain) was sequenced in a study of T cells in Graves' hyperthyroidism and ophthalmopathy. V was clipped by 5 bases and J by 4 bases; unmatched bases: 10. The CDR3 has 15 amino acids. Germline V gene lookup returns CDR1 MDHEN and CDR2 SYDVKM. Authors of the study amplified TCR beta CDR3 regions from RNA transcripts. TCR CDR3 regions were first amplified by RT-PCR with HTBI primers. TCRdb re-derived calls from the multiplex PCR reads in MiXCR, one entry per CDR3 protein. The sample has about 690,000 distinct CDR3 sequences, roughly a sixth seen once. This clonotype showed up many times.

The chain links TRBV28 to TRBJ1-1; 7 bases are shared with TRBD1. What was sequenced was blood. The clonotype was recovered from a man aged 45-60 years with Graves' hyperthyroidism. CDR3 residues: CASSTRGYLSTEAFF. CDR3 bases: TGTGCCAGCAGTACCAGGGGGTATTTGAGCACTGAAGCTTTCTTT.